This T cell receptor beta chain originates from a study of cytomegalovirus exposure and HLA in healthy donors. The overall study: Early on, a data release was issued that held 80 million to 90 million unique TCRs from HLA-typed donors.

In the PCR, 60 Vbeta and 13 Jbeta primers were used. Sequencing was performed with immunoSEQ multiplex PCR; in TCRdb, only in-frame clones are kept and a portion is missing. The table shows about 190,000 clones, with approximately 84% occurring only once. The CDR3 has 14 amino acids. CDR1 is SGDLS and CDR2 is YYNGEE in the germline V gene. Trimming removed 4 bases from V and 4 bases from J, with 12 bases in between. To note about this clone: The antigen remains undetermined.

The study, taken as a whole, reports: Prediction of most subjects' HLA-A and HLA-B alleles by TCR beta sequences was reportedly accurate. Researchers left out some V segments, among them TRBV6-2 and TRBV6-3, as indistinguishable.

The clonotype was recovered from a woman between 45 and 65 years old in good health and CMV-seropositive. The V and J genes are TRBV9 and TRBJ1-3, with TRBD1 as a possible D gene (6 bases). Sequencing used PBMCs. CDR3 in amino acids: CASSPRGSGNTIYF. CDR3 DNA: TGTGCCAGCAGCCCTAGGGGGTCGGGAAACACCATATATTTT.